What follows are 7 T cell receptor beta chains derived from one specimen sequenced in a study of breast tumors, draining lymph nodes, adjacent tissues. TCRdb called the multiplex PCR reads again in MiXCR, with one record for every CDR3 protein. Found here are about 230,000 distinct CDR3 sequences, about 30% of them singletons; the top ten hold 1.4%. The lymph nodes were axillary draining lymph nodes from breast cancer patients. Sequencing was carried out using axillary lymph node tissue. The receptors here all came from a female donor with breast cancer. Some clones in this sample may be carry-over from other donors' samples.

This clonotype was seen ten or more times. The chain uses TRBV7-9 and TRBJ1-4, with a possible D match to TRBD1 (5 bases). The germline V and J ends were trimmed by 5 bases and 4 bases, with 14 bases remaining between them. CDR1 is SEHNR, CDR2 FQNEAQ, per germline (reference sequence). This CDR3 contains 15 residues. CDR3 amino acids: CASSSKGLGNEKLFF. In nucleotides, the CDR3 is TGTGCCAGCAGCAGCAAGGGGCTTGGTAATGAAAAACTGTTTTTT.

As for this clonotype: Germline and junction disagree at one end, which may indicate a read error. Written as DNA, the CDR3 is TGTGCCACCAGTGATTACCGGGACCAGCTCCCCTACGGGCAGTACTTC. Translating gives CATSDYRDQLPYGQYF. J is TRBJ2-7 and V is TRBV24-1; either TRBD1 or TRBD2 may supply D (5 bases each). This CDR3 has 16 residues. The germline V gene encodes CDR1 KGHDR and CDR2 SFDVKD.

This clonotype was seen a few times. The chain has TRBV10-2 and TRBJ1-1; D possibly corresponds to TRBD1 (5 bases). The CDR3 extends over 14 amino acids. In germline, CDR1 is WSHSY, CDR2 SAAADI. The V end was cut by 7 bases, the J end by 8 bases, with 20 bases between. CDR3 DNA: TGCGCCAGCATTCTATCGGGACGGGGAAAGGAAGCTTTCTTT. Protein sequence: CASILSGRGKEAFF.

This clonotype appeared many times. This rearrangement joins TRBV20-1 to TRBJ2-3; the match to TRBD2 covers 8 bases. V shed 6 bases, J shed 5 bases, and the junction held 7 bases outside the gene matches. The CDR3 sequence is 13 residues long. CDR1 DFQATT and CDR2 SNEGSKA come from the germline V gene (reference sequence). CDR3 sequence: CSAGGRRGDTQYF. The CDR3, as DNA: TGCAGTGCGGGCGGGAGGCGGGGAGATACGCAGTATTTT.

This clonotype was found many times. CDR3 sequence reads: CSASRIESPETGELFF. For the CDR3, the DNA is TGCAGTGCTAGCCGGATTGAGTCCCCAGAAACCGGGGAGCTGTTTTTT. V and J are TRBV20-1 and TRBJ2-2; D not certain. CDR1 and CDR2 from the germline V gene are DFQATT and SNEGSKA (reference sequence). The CDR3 has 16 amino acids. V was shortened by 3 bases and J by 5 bases, with 19 bases between the two germline ends.

This clonotype was recorded at least ten times. This chain connects TRBV24-1 to TRBJ2-7, with 10 bases aligning to TRBD1. Losses at the gene ends were 3 bases for V and 6 bases for J; bases not matched to a gene: 10. The length of the CDR3 is 16 residues. Germline CDR1 reads KGHDR; CDR2 reads SFDVKD. The CDR3 is CATSDTSGTGVGEQYF. The CDR3 DNA reads TGTGCCACCAGTGATACGTCCGGGACAGGGGTGGGCGAGCAGTACTTC.

The CDR3 region is CASGLILGVNEKLFF. CDR3 DNA: TGTGCTAGTGGTTTAATTCTGGGGGTTAATGAAAAACTGTTTTTT. The chain combines TRBV12-5 with TRBJ1-4; D perhaps matches TRBD1 (5 bases). From germline, CDR1 is LGHNT and CDR2 FRNRAP. V was cut by 3 bases and J by 4 bases, with 12 bases left in between. The CDR3 sequence is 15 residues long.